This entry lists 21 T cell receptor beta chains sequenced from one sample in a study of radiation and T cells in renal cell carcinoma. Treatment indicated: treatment-naive control, cytoreductive nephrectomy. Libraries were prepared by immunoSEQ multiplex PCR; TCRdb keeps only in-frame clonotypes and omits some of them. The repertoire includes about 24,000 clones, 58% of them detected once, and about 22% sits in the top ten. The sequenced sample was tumor tissue, obtained from a patient whose treatment was nephrectomy without radiotherapy. These receptors came from a man aged 40-49 years with renal cell carcinoma.

The V gene is TRBV30, the J gene TRBJ2-5; 7 nucleotides align to TRBD1. V was clipped by 3 bases and J by 3 bases; unmatched bases: 4. CDR1 is GTSNPN and CDR2 is SVGIG in the germline V gene (reference sequence). The CDR3 consists of 13 residues. The CDR3 sequence: CAWRGTEKETQYF. CDR3 nucleotide sequence: TGTGCCTGGAGAGGGACAGAGAAAGAGACCCAGTACTTC.

The J gene is TRBJ2-1, the V gene TRBV27, with 8 bases aligning to TRBD1. The junction had 7 bases not matched to a gene; V was cut back by 3 bases and J by 9 bases. Per germline, CDR1 MNHEY and CDR2 SMNVEV (reference sequence). The CDR3 runs 14 residues. DNA for the CDR3: TGTGCCAGCAGTTTGGACAGGGCAAATAGTGAGCAGTTCTTC. Amino acids: CASSLDRANSEQFF.

This clone turned up a few times. The rearrangement links TRBV5-6 to TRBJ1-3, with D uncertain. Germline assignment: CDR1 SGHDT and CDR2 YYEEEE. Trimming cost V 2 bases and J 4 bases, with 13 bases left between them. CDR3 length equals 15 residues. In nucleotides, the CDR3 is TGTGCCAGCAGCTTCGACGGCCTCCTCGGAAACACCATATATTTT. Protein: CASSFDGLLGNTIYF.

The rearrangement uses TRBV5-5 and TRBJ1-3, with D uncertain. Between the trimmed V and J ends, which lost 2 bases and 7 bases, there was a span of 10 bases. The CDR3 is made up of 13 amino acids. Germline assignment: CDR1 SGHKS and CDR2 YYEKEE (reference sequence). CDR3 nucleotide sequence: TGTGCCAGCAGCTTCGGAGACATTAACACCATATATTTT. Its translation is CASSFGDINTIYF.

This chain connects TRBV5-1 to TRBJ2-1, with D perhaps TRBD1 (6 bases). The germline V gene has CDR1 SGHRS and CDR2 YFSETQ. Trimming removed 3 bases at V and 15 bases at J, with 19 bases between. The CDR3 covers 13 residues. This CDR3 is CASSSSDRNPGFF. The CDR3 DNA sequence: TGCGCCAGCAGCTCGTCCGACAGGAACCCTGGGTTCTTC.

The chain is built from TRBV15 and TRBJ1-5; 10 bases match TRBD1. CDR3 size: 19 residues. CDR1 is LNHNV and CDR2 is YYDKDF in the germline V gene (reference sequence). V lost 0 bases and J lost 2; bases outside the gene matches: 10. The CDR3 DNA is TGTGCCACCAGCAGAGATCTATTGTTCGGGACAGGGGGCAATCAGCCCCAGCATTTT. Protein product: CATSRDLLFGTGGNQPQHF.

For the CDR3, the DNA is TGTGCCAGCAGCGGGGGGCCCCAAGGGTCACCCCTCCACTTT. It yields the protein CASSGGPQGSPLHF. The rearrangement uses TRBV9 and TRBJ1-6, with TRBD1 as a possible D gene (6 bases). V dropped 3 bases and J dropped 10 bases, with 14 bases sitting between them. This CDR3 has 14 amino acids. CDR1 is SGDLS, CDR2 YYNGEE, per germline.

This clone came up a few times. The rearrangement uses TRBV18 and TRBJ1-1; 8 bases are a match to TRBD1. Germline lookup yields CDR1 KGHSH and CDR2 LQKENI. The CDR3 sequence is 13 residues long. Trimming took 5 bases from V and 7 from J; bases not matched to a gene: 6. The CDR3 DNA reads as TGTGCCAGCTCAGCGGGACAGGAAAGTGAAGCTTTCTTT. Protein sequence: CASSAGQESEAFF.

V and J are TRBV10-2 and TRBJ2-5; 7 bases match TRBD2. The ends lost 0 bases at V and 5 bases at J; junction bases unmatched: 6. The V gene's germline CDR1 is WSHSY and CDR2 SAAADI. This CDR3 spans 15 amino acids. CDR3 loop: CASSESGRDYETQYF. Here the CDR3 DNA reads TGCGCCAGCAGTGAGTCAGGCCGGGACTATGAGACCCAGTACTTC.

By its share, this clone is medium-sized. This chain connects TRBV30 to TRBJ1-2; D is uncertain. Germline V gene lookup returns CDR1 GTSNPN and CDR2 SVGIG (reference sequence). Between the trimmed V and J ends, which lost 2 bases and 2 bases, there was a span of 3 bases. The CDR3 runs 11 residues. Here the CDR3 reads CAWSPNYGYTF. CDR3 in DNA: TGTGCCTGGAGTCCCAACTATGGCTACACCTTC.

The chain has TRBV27 and TRBJ1-1; D is unresolved. V was pared by 4 bases and J by 2 bases, with 14 bases between. Looked up from germline, CDR1 is MNHEY and CDR2 is SMNVEV (reference sequence). This CDR3 comprises 15 residues. CDR3 in DNA: TGTGCCAGCAGTTCCCAAGGCGCCGCCAACACTGAAGCTTTCTTT. It is translated as CASSSQGAANTEAFF.

The rearrangement links TRBV5-6 to TRBJ1-4; TRBD1 matches 8 bases. After removal of 2 bases from V and 7 bases from J, the junction contained 7 bases not matched to a gene. In germline, CDR1 is SGHDT, CDR2 YYEEEE. The CDR3 length is 15 residues. The CDR3 region is CASSLLGTGGEKLFF. The CDR3 nucleotides read TGTGCCAGCAGCTTATTAGGGACAGGAGGTGAAAAACTGTTTTTT.

V and J are TRBV7-6 and TRBJ2-1, with TRBD2 matching over 11 bases. V dropped 1 base and J dropped 7; count of bases not matched to a gene: 6. The V gene's germline CDR1 is SGHVS and CDR2 FNYEAQ. CDR3 length: 16 amino acids. The CDR3 sequence is CASSLVSSSGGNEQFF. CDR3 DNA: TGTGCCAGCAGCTTAGTGTCGTCTAGCGGGGGGAATGAGCAGTTCTTC.

The CDR3 sequence: CSVTLRGGNTEAFF. CDR3 bases: TGCAGCGTCACGCTCCGGGGAGGCAACACTGAAGCTTTCTTT. The genes are TRBV29-1 and TRBJ1-1; D is undetermined. The CDR3 is 14 residues long. The germline CDR1 and CDR2 sequences are SQVTM and ANQGSEA. Trimming stripped 6 bases from V and 2 bases from J, with 16 bases between.

This clone was found a few times. V usage is TRBV14 and J usage is TRBJ1-1, with 8 bases identical to TRBD1. V was clipped by 2 bases and J by 5 bases; unmatched bases: 1. Germline V gene lookup returns CDR1 SGHDN and CDR2 FVKESK. The CDR3 loop spans 13 amino acids. DNA of the CDR3: TGTGCCAGCAGCCAACAGGGGGCAACTGAAGCTTTCTTT. This encodes CASSQQGATEAFF.

The table lists this clone with a few counts. This sequence joins TRBV9 and TRBJ2-2; 14 bases agree with TRBD2. Germline V lookup: CDR1 SGDLS, CDR2 YYNGEE. The CDR3 runs 18 residues. The V gene end was trimmed by 0 bases and the J gene end by 7 bases; junction bases not matched to a gene: 8. CDR3 amino acids: CASSVGPTSGGAIGELFF. CDR3 in DNA: TGTGCCAGCAGCGTAGGCCCGACTAGCGGGGGGGCCATCGGGGAGCTGTTTTTT. The entire variable domain, with the rest obtained from reference TRBV9 and TRBJ2-2, is as follows: DSGVTQTPKHLITATGQRVTLRCSPRSGDLSVYWYQQSLDQGLQFLIQYYNGEERAKGNILERFSAQQFPDLHSELNLSSLELGDSALYFCASSVGPTSGGAIGELFFGEGSRLTVL.

The chain employs TRBV11-3 and TRBJ2-1; TRBD2 might be the D (5 bases). CDR3 length: 16 residues. Trimming stripped 5 bases from V and 6 bases from J, with 20 bases between. Germline lookup yields CDR1 SGHNT and CDR2 YENEEA. In DNA, the CDR3 is TGTGCCAGCAGCCATGGCGGGCCCCCCGGCTCCAATGAGCAGTTCTTC. It is translated as CASSHGGPPGSNEQFF. Together with reference TRBV11-3 and TRBJ2-1, the CDR3 gives the full variable domain: EAGVVQSPRYKIIEKKQPVAFWCNPISGHNTLYWYLQNLGQGPELLIRYENEEAVDDSQLPKDRFSAERLKGVDSTLKIQPAELGDSAVYLCASSHGGPPGSNEQFFGPGTRLTVL.

The chain carries TRBV29-1 and TRBJ2-7; TRBD2 is a possible D gene (6 bases). This CDR3 has 13 amino acids. Trimming pared 4 bases from V and 2 bases from J, leaving 12 bases between. Germline V lookup: CDR1 SQVTM, CDR2 ANQGSEA. This CDR3 reads CSVGEGLTYEQYF. In DNA form, the CDR3 reads TGCAGCGTTGGTGAGGGACTGACCTACGAGCAGTACTTC.

The CDR3 DNA reads as TGTGCCATCAGTGAACGGGGGGTCATGAATGAGCAGTTCTTC. Protein: CAISERGVMNEQFF. This chain uses TRBV10-3 with TRBJ2-1; 7 bases align to TRBD2. V was pared by 3 bases and J by 7 bases, with 6 bases of the junction left unmatched. Per germline, CDR1 ENHRY and CDR2 SYGVKD. This CDR3 is built from 14 residues.

V usage is TRBV21-1 and J usage is TRBJ2-7; the table's D call, TRBD1, was not checked against the DNA. TRBV21-1 is annotated as a pseudogene. The CDR3 has 15 amino acids. CDR3 in DNA: TGTGCCAGCTTTCAAAGGGGGTTCGGGTCCTACGAGCAGTACGTC. As protein: CASFQRGFGSYEQYV.

The chain links TRBV30 to TRBJ2-7; TRBD1 agrees at 10 bases. With 2 bases clipped from V and 8 bases from J, the junction kept 6 bases outside the gene matches. Germline V CDR1 and CDR2: GTSNPN, SVGIG (reference sequence). CDR3 length: 13 residues. In DNA form, the CDR3 reads TGTGCCTGGAGTCAGGGGACAGGGGTTAAGCAGTACTTC. The encoded protein is CAWSQGTGVKQYF.